Detailed here is one T cell receptor beta chain. In the original processing: Reference gene primers were amplified, and this amplification served to estimate nucleated cell counts. Sequencing used immunoSEQ multiplex PCR; TCRdb keeps in-frame clones, though not all of them. V and J calls and clone size are as listed in that table; D and trimming were resolved from the DNA. The sample contains over 150,000 clones, 76% of which appear only once. The sample belongs to a study of blood T cell repertoires in COVID-19. Overall study: Sample material is recorded as cDNA or gDNA derived from T cells, B-cell-depleted T cells, or PBMCs.

Sample: peripheral blood. This receptor was obtained from a woman older than 75 with acute or convalescent COVID-19.

The CDR3 loop reads CASSLAPDRDRSPLHF. The CDR3 DNA reads TGCGCCAGCAGCTTGGCTCCGGACAGGGATCGTTCACCCCTCCACTTT. The V gene is TRBV5-1, the J gene TRBJ1-6; 8 bases fit TRBD1. CDR3 length equals 16 residues. V dropped 0 bases and J dropped 9; count of bases not matched to a gene: 8. Germline CDR1 reads SGHRS; CDR2 reads YFSETQ.